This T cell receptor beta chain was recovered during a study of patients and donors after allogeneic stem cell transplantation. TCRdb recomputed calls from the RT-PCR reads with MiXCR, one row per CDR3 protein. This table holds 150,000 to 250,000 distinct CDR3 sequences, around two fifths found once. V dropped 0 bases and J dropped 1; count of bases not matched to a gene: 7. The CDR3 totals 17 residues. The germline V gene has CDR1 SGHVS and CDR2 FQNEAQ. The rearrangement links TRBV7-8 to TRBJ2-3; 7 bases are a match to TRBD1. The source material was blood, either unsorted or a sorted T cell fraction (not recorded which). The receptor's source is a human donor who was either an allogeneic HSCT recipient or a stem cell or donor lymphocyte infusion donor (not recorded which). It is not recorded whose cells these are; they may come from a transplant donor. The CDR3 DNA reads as TGTGCCAGCAGCTTAGCGCTAGGGACAGCTCGCACAGATACGCAGTATTTT. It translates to CASSLALGTARTDTQYF.